Described below is a single TCR beta chain sequence and its context. Its cognate antigen is unknown. These data come from a study of blood T cells in healthy people across ages. Study-level results: Long-lived donors carried more naive CD4+ cells and greater diversity than aged donors. The study regarded diversity estimates from one million T cells as underestimates.

Germline CDR1 and CDR2: MNHNY and SVGAGI (reference sequence). The CDR3 length is 16 residues. PCR was performed a second time for about 7 to 11 cycles using a sample-barcoded 5' primer and a J-beta primer mix. MiXCR, applied by TCRdb to the 5' RACE reads, yields one record per CDR3 protein. The data show roughly 1,500,000 distinct CDR3 sequences, about 31% seen once. The TCR sequence derives from a woman in her twenties or thirties in good health. The J gene is TRBJ2-4, the V gene TRBV6-6, with a weak D call TRBD2 (5 bases). The DNA end is a closer match to TRBJ2-7, so the J assignment may be wrong. The sample taken for sequencing was blood. DNA for the CDR3: TGTGCCAGCACCCAAGACCTAGAGCGGTCACTACTCGAGCAGTACTTC. This sequence encodes CASTQDLERSLLEQYF.